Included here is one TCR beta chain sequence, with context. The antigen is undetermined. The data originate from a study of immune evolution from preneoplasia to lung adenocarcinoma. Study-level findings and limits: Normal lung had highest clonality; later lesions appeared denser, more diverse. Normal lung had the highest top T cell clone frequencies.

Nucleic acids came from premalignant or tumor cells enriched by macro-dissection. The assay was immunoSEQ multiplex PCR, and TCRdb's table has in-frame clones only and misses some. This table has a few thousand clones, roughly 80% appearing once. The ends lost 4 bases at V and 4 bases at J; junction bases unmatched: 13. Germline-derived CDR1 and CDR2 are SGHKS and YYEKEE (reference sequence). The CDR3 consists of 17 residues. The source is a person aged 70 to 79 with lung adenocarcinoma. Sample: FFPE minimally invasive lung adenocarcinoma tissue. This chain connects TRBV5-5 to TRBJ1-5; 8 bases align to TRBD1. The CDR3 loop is CASSDRFSQGANQPQHF. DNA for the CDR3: TGTGCCAGCAGCGACAGATTTTCGCAGGGGGCTAATCAGCCCCAGCATTTT.